What follows is one T cell receptor (beta chain) and its context. These data come from a study of blood T cell repertoires in COVID-19. Across the study: There were acute and convalescent COVID-19 samples, and they came from the United States, Italy and Spain. PBMCs, B-cell-depleted T cells, or T cells provided the cDNA or gDNA that made up the material.

In the original processing: Quantification of nucleated cells was approximated via reference gene primer amplification. The method was immunoSEQ multiplex PCR; TCRdb's version includes in-frame clones alone and lacks a portion of them. That table is the source of V, J and clone size, and D and trimming were worked out from the DNA. Found here are under 250,000 clones, over 80% of them singletons; the top ten hold approximately 2.6%. The CDR3 is 12 amino acids. The V and J ends lost 3 bases and 7 bases respectively, with 5 bases between them. Germline assignment: CDR1 SGHKS and CDR2 YYEKEE (reference sequence).

The sample consisted of peripheral blood. V gene TRBV5-5 combines with J gene TRBJ1-6, with D unclear. The origin of this receptor is a woman aged 70-85 years with active or convalescent COVID-19. CDR3 loop: CASSSGNSPLHF. CDR3 bases: TGTGCCAGCAGCTCCGGGAATTCACCCCTCCACTTT.